Here is one T cell receptor beta chain with its context. This CDR3 is 14 amino acids long. V shed 3 bases and J shed 0 bases, with 9 bases lying between them. Germline CDR1 reads MNHNS; CDR2 reads SASEGT. Source study methods: Amplification from reference gene primers served as the basis for estimated nucleated cell counts. Using immunoSEQ multiplex PCR, the repertoire was profiled, and TCRdb retains in-frame clones only, with some absent. V, J and clone size reflect that table, while D and trimming were determined from the DNA. The sample consists of under 200,000 clones, roughly 90% of them appearing once. The data were taken from a study of blood T cell repertoires in COVID-19. Study at large: Some COVID-19 samples were acute and others convalescent; all came from the United States, Italy and Spain. From T cells, B-cell-depleted T cells, or PBMCs came the material, which was cDNA or gDNA.

The sequence was collected from a man aged 18 to 29 with active or convalescent COVID-19. Sequenced input: peripheral blood. V gene TRBV6-1 combines with J gene TRBJ2-7, with D possibly being TRBD2 (5 bases). CDR3 DNA sequence: TGTGCCAGCAGTGAGCCCCGGGGCTCCTACGAGCAGTACTTC. The encoded protein is CASSEPRGSYEQYF.